This T cell receptor beta chain stems from a study of CD4+ T cells in melanoma. The germline CDR1 and CDR2 sequences are SGHRS and YFSETQ. Trimming removed 4 bases from V and 2 bases from J, with 15 bases in between. This CDR3 is built from 15 residues. TCRdb's table, derived via immunoSEQ multiplex PCR, lists solely in-frame clones and lacks some. The data contain about 15,000 clones, under 80% of them seen just once; the ten biggest clones take up 15% to 19%. This rearrangement joins TRBV5-1 to TRBJ1-1; possibly TRBD1 for D (5 bases). The origin of this receptor is a human donor with melanoma. Material for sequencing was cells from a culture (not recorded whether cultured in vitro). DNA for the CDR3: TGCGCCAGCAGCCGGGGGTTAGGGGTCAACACTGAAGCTTTCTTT. It codes for CASSRGLGVNTEAFF.